These T cell receptor beta chains were read from a single sample in a study of T-cell reconstitution after alpha-beta-depleted transplantation in children. TCRdb redid the calling of the PCR reads with MiXCR, one entry per CDR3 protein. The sample contains fewer than 550,000 distinct CDR3 sequences, roughly 11% of which appear only once. The source was PBMCs, mostly from graft donor cells, collected 180 days after TCRalphabeta/CD19-depleted stem cell transplant. These receptors were obtained from a female patient younger than 10 who had a stem cell transplant for aplastic anemia, so the T cells may come from the graft donor. Both conserved end residues are part of each CDR3. D genes are given only for firm matches. Expanded clones are given a class, and other clones once, few, many or no size at all.

NA	TRBJ2-1	NA	TRBV24-1	16	CATSESGGSSYNEQFF	TGTGCCACCAGTGAGTCGGGGGGCTCCTCCTACAATGAGCAGTTCTTC
TRBD2	TRBJ2-7	few	TRBV29-1	18	CSVGETGLVSGRTQEQYF	TGCAGCGTTGGCGAAACCGGACTTGTTAGCGGGAGAACGCAAGAGCAGTACTTC
TRBD2	TRBJ2-7	few	TRBV7-2	15	CASSQTGTSGDEQYF	TGTGCCAGCAGCCAGACCGGGACTAGCGGCGACGAGCAGTACTTC
TRBD1	TRBJ1-2	few	TRBV28	17	CASSTGMGQGRAYGYTF	TGTGCCAGCAGTACGGGGATGGGACAGGGGAGGGCCTATGGCTACACCTTC
TRBD1	TRBJ2-7	few	TRBV20-1	20	CSAPGGTTGGIVISSYEQYF	TGCAGTGCCCCAGGGGGTACGACAGGGGGAATTGTAATTAGCTCCTACGAGCAGTACTTC
TRBD2	TRBJ2-7	few	TRBV4-3	16	CASSQLGLAGDYEQYF	TGCGCCAGCAGCCAACTCGGACTAGCGGGGGACTACGAGCAGTACTTC
TRBD1	TRBJ1-3	NA	TRBV7-9	14	CASRTGFGGNTIYF	TGTGCCAGTCGGACAGGGTTTGGCGGAAACACCATATATTTT
NA	TRBJ2-1	few	TRBV6-5	16	CASSFMSGLTSDEQFF	TGTGCCAGCAGTTTTATGAGTGGCTTAACCTCGGATGAGCAGTTCTTC
TRBD1	TRBJ2-2	NA	TRBV12-3/TRBV12-4	15	CASSSRDRGGGELFF	TGTGCCAGCAGCAGCCGGGACAGGGGGGGCGGGGAGCTGTTTTTT
NA	TRBJ1-1	NA	TRBV18	13	CASSPIANTEAFF	TGTGCCAGCTCACCAATTGCGAACACTGAAGCTTTCTTT
NA	TRBJ1-3	few	TRBV9	16	CASSVITGDTGNTIYF	TGTGCCAGCAGCGTAATTACTGGGGACACTGGAAACACCATATATTTT
NA	TRBJ2-1	many	TRBV29-1	13	CSVESRGGREQFF	TGCAGCGTTGAGTCCAGGGGTGGCCGGGAGCAGTTCTTC
TRBD2	TRBJ2-3	few	TRBV5-1	17	CASSLGRTSGKTDTQYF	TGCGCCAGCAGCTTGGGCCGGACTAGCGGGAAAACAGATACGCAGTATTTT
NA	TRBJ1-1	NA	TRBV29-1	14	CSVGAQGTYTEAFF	TGCAGCGTTGGGGCCCAGGGCACCTACACTGAAGCTTTCTTT
NA	TRBJ1-2	many	TRBV15	13	CATSLTEDYGYTF	TGTGCCACCAGCCTGACAGAGGACTATGGCTACACCTTC
TRBD1	TRBJ1-5	NA	TRBV28	15	CASSLARGAYQPQHF	TGTGCCAGCAGTTTAGCCAGGGGGGCCTATCAGCCCCAGCATTTT
NA	TRBJ2-2	NA	TRBV9	17	CASSLIPGRANTGELFF	TGTGCCAGCAGCCTAATTCCGGGACGGGCGAACACCGGGGAGCTGTTTTTT
TRBD1	TRBJ1-2	NA	TRBV7-2	14	CASRMTGGWGGYTF	TGTGCCAGCAGGATGACAGGGGGCTGGGGTGGCTACACCTTC
NA	TRBJ1-2	many	TRBV9	10	CASSGYGYTF	TGTGCCAGCAGCGGCTATGGCTACACCTTC
NA	TRBJ2-4	many	TRBV5-1	17	CASSLGTLLEAKNIQYF	TGCGCCAGCAGCTTGGGGACCCTCCTAGAAGCCAAAAACATTCAGTACTTC
TRBD1	TRBJ1-4	many	TRBV7-2	15	CASSFRTGGAEKLFF	TGTGCCAGCAGTTTCCGGACAGGGGGCGCCGAAAAACTGTTTTTT
NA	TRBJ1-5	many	TRBV7-2	13	CASSLVGDQPQHF	TGTGCCAGCAGCTTAGTCGGTGATCAGCCCCAGCATTTT
NA	TRBJ2-1	few	TRBV29-1	15	CSVQVGPFPYNEQFF	TGCAGCGTACAAGTAGGGCCCTTCCCCTACAATGAGCAGTTCTTC
TRBD2	TRBJ2-1	few	TRBV19	17	CASSIGLAGVGYNEQFF	TGTGCCAGTAGTATCGGTCTAGCGGGAGTAGGGTACAATGAGCAGTTCTTC
TRBD2	TRBJ2-1	few	TRBV29-1	16	CSVEVLGLAQYNEQFF	TGCAGCGTTGAAGTGTTGGGACTAGCCCAATACAATGAGCAGTTCTTC
NA	TRBJ2-2	NA	TRBV9	15	CASSLRERSIGELFF	TGTGCCAGCAGCCTCCGGGAGAGAAGTATCGGGGAGCTGTTTTTT
NA	TRBJ1-1	few	TRBV10-3	14	CAIGYRGQNTEAFF	TGTGCCATTGGTTATCGGGGGCAGAACACTGAAGCTTTCTTT
NA	TRBJ2-3	NA	TRBV4-3	19	CASSQDAAGPTFSTDTQYF	TGCGCCAGCAGCCAAGATGCTGCGGGCCCCACCTTTAGCACAGATACGCAGTATTTT
NA	TRBJ1-2	NA	TRBV15	15	CAASREGSSNYGYTF	TGTGCCGCGAGCAGGGAAGGGTCGTCCAACTATGGCTACACCTTC
NA	TRBJ2-1	NA	TRBV4-3	14	CASSQDLVGGEQFF	TGCGCCAGCAGCCAAGATTTGGTAGGCGGTGAGCAGTTCTTC
NA	TRBJ2-3	NA	TRBV9	15	CASSVGQSFFDTQYF	TGTGCCAGCAGCGTAGGACAGTCGTTCTTTGATACGCAGTATTTT
NA	TRBJ1-5	NA	TRBV5-6	13	CAIPPVIHQPQHF	TGTGCCATCCCACCGGTGATTCATCAGCCCCAGCATTTT
TRBD2	TRBJ2-7	few	TRBV4-3	15	CASSPQREDSYEQYF	TGCGCCAGCAGCCCTCAGCGGGAGGACTCCTACGAGCAGTACTTC
TRBD1	TRBJ2-1	many	TRBV25-1	14	CASSLTGARNEQFF	TGTGCCAGCAGTTTGACAGGGGCGCGTAATGAGCAGTTCTTC
NA	TRBJ1-1	few	TRBV28	15	CASKPWLPGDTEAFF	TGTGCCAGCAAACCGTGGCTCCCCGGGGACACTGAAGCTTTCTTT
NA	TRBJ1-1	many	TRBV29-1	16	CSPADAGDRPYTEAFF	TGCAGCCCTGCGGACGCGGGGGATCGGCCTTACACTGAAGCTTTCTTT
NA	TRBJ2-2	few	TRBV4-3	17	CASSQDLRTLNTGELFF	TGCGCCAGCAGCCAAGATCTAAGGACCCTGAACACCGGGGAGCTGTTTTTT
NA	TRBJ2-1	NA	TRBV6-2/TRBV6-3	18	CASSLTLEEGPYYNEQFF	TGTGCCAGCAGTCTAACCCTAGAGGAGGGGCCCTACTACAATGAGCAGTTCTTC
NA	TRBJ2-1	few	TRBV6-2/TRBV6-3	14	CASSYPTVYNEQFF	TGTGCCAGCAGTTACCCTACAGTCTACAATGAGCAGTTCTTC
NA	TRBJ2-2	few	TRBV10-3	11	CAIRTTGELFF	TGTGCCATCAGGACCACCGGGGAGCTGTTTTTT
TRBD1	TRBJ2-7	NA	TRBV20-1	12	CSAGDRDYEQYF	TGCAGTGCTGGGGACAGGGACTACGAGCAGTACTTC
TRBD1	TRBJ1-5	few	TRBV20-1	14	CSATTGGLNQPQHF	TGCAGTGCCACGACAGGGGGCCTAAATCAGCCCCAGCATTTT
TRBD1	TRBJ2-2	many	TRBV5-1	14	CASSRDRLTGELFF	TGCGCCAGCAGTCGGGACAGACTCACCGGGGAGCTGTTTTTT
NA	TRBJ1-6	few	TRBV5-3	16	CASSFSSFSYNSPLHF	TGTGCCAGCAGCTTTTCCAGCTTCTCCTATAATTCACCCCTCCACTTT
TRBD1	TRBJ2-1	few	TRBV29-1	14	CSVGAGGVWNEQFF	TGCAGCGTGGGGGCAGGGGGCGTTTGGAATGAGCAGTTCTTC
TRBD1	TRBJ2-3	many	TRBV15	16	CATAQNTGEGTDTQYF	TGTGCCACCGCCCAAAACACAGGGGAAGGTACAGATACGCAGTATTTT
TRBD2	TRBJ2-2	NA	TRBV5-1	18	CASSPAQTSLVNTGELFF	TGCGCCAGCAGCCCTGCCCAGACTAGCCTGGTGAACACCGGGGAGCTGTTTTTT
TRBD1	TRBJ1-2	NA	TRBV7-2	16	CASSRTGWGTNYGYTF	TGTGCCAGCAGCCGGACAGGGTGGGGGACTAACTATGGCTACACCTTC
TRBD1	TRBJ1-3	few	TRBV7-2	15	CASSPGQGAGNTIYF	TGTGCCAGCAGCCCTGGACAGGGGGCCGGAAACACCATATATTTT
NA	TRBJ1-6	NA	TRBV7-9	14	CASSSRGVGSPLHF	TGTGCCAGCAGCTCCAGGGGAGTGGGTTCACCCCTCCACTTT
NA	TRBJ1-3	many	TRBV5-1	16	CASSLGDASGGNTIYF	TGCGCCAGCAGCTTGGGAGACGCCTCGGGAGGAAACACCATATATTTT
NA	TRBJ2-5	many	TRBV20-1	14	CSARDGAYQETQYF	TGCAGTGCTAGAGATGGGGCGTACCAAGAGACCCAGTACTTC
TRBD1	TRBJ1-6	NA	TRBV27	15	CASSRSNRGSSPLHF	TGTGCCAGCAGTCGATCGAACAGGGGGTCTTCACCCCTCCACTTT
NA	TRBJ2-1	many	TRBV5-1	15	CASSPGHRWYGEQFF	TGCGCCAGCAGCCCGGGACACCGCTGGTATGGTGAGCAGTTCTTC
NA	TRBJ1-5	many	TRBV24-1	14	CATSGPVSDQPQHF	TGTGCCACCAGTGGCCCAGTTTCGGATCAGCCCCAGCATTTT